The 9 T cell receptor beta chains below come from one sample, sequenced in a study of blood T cell repertoires in COVID-19. Data came from immunoSEQ multiplex PCR; TCRdb stores just in-frame clones and leaves some out. The sample consists of 200,000 to 250,000 clones, more than 70% of them appearing once. Sequencing was performed on peripheral blood. The receptors here all came from a woman in her sixties with acute or convalescent COVID-19.

This clone has only one observation. The chain employs TRBV2 and TRBJ2-1; 7 positions match TRBD2. Unmatched junction bases numbered 5, after V lost 9 bases and J lost 6 bases. The CDR3 sequence is 12 residues long. The germline CDR1 and CDR2 sequences are SNHLY and FYNNEI. DNA for the CDR3: TGTGCCAGACCCGTAGCGGGCAATGAGCAGTTCTTC. Protein: CARPVAGNEQFF.

The chain recombines TRBV5-6 with TRBJ1-5; weak D call: TRBD1 (5 bases). V lost 0 bases and J 0 bases, leaving 16 bases between the germline ends. The CDR3 spans 18 residues. Germline CDR1 reads SGHDT; CDR2 reads YYEEEE. This CDR3 reads CASSLGSGGYYSNQPQHF. The DNA for the CDR3 is TGTGCCAGCAGCTTGGGTTCGGGGGGTTACTATAGCAATCAGCCCCAGCATTTT.

The gene calls are TRBV19 and TRBJ2-1; D might be TRBD1 (6 bases). This CDR3 comprises 15 residues. Germline lookup yields CDR1 LNHDA and CDR2 SQIVND (reference sequence). V was pared by 4 bases and J by 2 bases, with 12 bases between. CDR3 loop: CASSTQQGPYNEQFF. The CDR3 nucleotides are TGTGCCAGTAGTACCCAACAGGGCCCCTACAATGAGCAGTTCTTC.

The J gene is TRBJ1-4, the V gene TRBV6-6; D perhaps matches TRBD1 (6 bases). V was clipped by 5 bases and J by 7 bases, with 17 bases between them. The germline CDR1 and CDR2 sequences are MNHNY and SVGAGI (reference sequence). The CDR3 spans 15 residues. This CDR3 reads CASSPPTGVGEKLFF. In DNA, the CDR3 is TGTGCCAGCAGTCCCCCGACAGGTGTGGGTGAAAAACTGTTTTTT.

CDR3 amino acids: CASSQSRAGEQYF. DNA of the CDR3: TGTGCCAGCAGCCAATCACGAGCTGGCGAGCAGTACTTC. The V gene is TRBV3-1 (or the pseudogene TRBV3-2), the J gene TRBJ2-7; D remains unclear. The germline CDR1 and CDR2 sequences are LGHDT and YNNKEL (reference sequence). CDR3 length: 13 residues. The V gene lost 2 bases and the J gene lost 6 bases, with 11 bases spanning the gap.

The chain links TRBV6-5 to TRBJ1-1; possible D gene TRBD1, 6 bases. The germline CDR1 and CDR2 sequences are MNHEY and SVGAGI. This CDR3 comprises 14 residues. The V and J ends lost 7 bases and 2 bases respectively, with 14 bases between them. The CDR3 nucleotides read TGTGCCAGCATCCTCGGACAGAAAAACACTGAAGCTTTCTTT. Translating gives CASILGQKNTEAFF.

This clone was seen a single time. V usage is TRBV3-1 (or the pseudogene TRBV3-2) and J usage is TRBJ1-2; D is possibly TRBD1 (5 bases). Trimming left V 0 bases short and J 4 bases short, with 12 bases between. Germline V lookup: CDR1 LGHDT, CDR2 YNNKEL (reference sequence). The CDR3 extends over 15 amino acids. The CDR3 nucleotides are TGTGCCAGCAGCCAAGATCCCCAGGGCACCTATGGCTACACCTTC. This encodes CASSQDPQGTYGYTF.

The chain links TRBV27 to TRBJ2-5; the match to TRBD2 covers 16 bases. The CDR3 has 17 residues. Looked up from germline, CDR1 is MNHEY and CDR2 is SMNVEV (reference sequence). Trimming at V came to 4 bases and at J to 6 bases, leaving 8 bases not matched to a gene. This CDR3 is CASSSTGTSGGAKTQYF. CDR3 nucleotides: TGTGCCAGCAGTTCTACCGGGACTAGCGGGGGGGCTAAGACCCAGTACTTC.

The V gene is TRBV20-1, the J gene TRBJ1-2; the D is unclear. The CDR3 contains 11 residues. Trimming cost V 5 bases and J 4 bases, with 8 bases left between them. The germline CDR1 and CDR2 sequences are DFQATT and SNEGSKA (reference sequence). CDR3 coding DNA: TGCAGTGCTGGGGAGACCTATGGCTACACCTTC. Protein product: CSAGETYGYTF.